This is a list of T cell receptor beta chains from one sample in a study of PD-L1 blockade in urothelial cancer. Profiling relied on immunoSEQ multiplex PCR, and the TCRdb table lists in-frame clones only, not all of them. The sample includes some 49,000 clones, 70% to 90% of them seen just once. Sample: PBMCs, taken around atezolizumab (anti-PD-L1) treatment. The receptor source for this set is a man aged 55 to 69 with urothelial cancer. The CDR3 runs from the conserved cysteine through the conserved F or W. A D gene is named only where the DNA matches it firmly. Clone size appears in some rows only: once, few, many, or a class for an expanded clone.

V	J	D	size	DNA	CDR3
TRBV5-1	TRBJ2-7	TRBD1	.	TGCGCCAGCAGCTTCACTGACAGGGCCAACGAGCAGTACTTC	CASSFTDRANEQYF
TRBV29-1	TRBJ2-5	TRBD2	.	TGCAGCGTTGGCTTCCTAGCGGGTAAAGAGACCCAGTACTTC	CSVGFLAGKETQYF
TRBV7-9	TRBJ1-3	.	.	TGTGCCAGCAGTGAGGCAGGGGTTGGAAACACCATATATTTT	CASSEAGVGNTIYF
TRBV6-5	TRBJ1-4	.	.	TGTGCCAGCAGGCCCGACTTAGGCGATAATGAAAAACTGTTTTTT	CASRPDLGDNEKLFF
TRBV18	TRBJ1-6	TRBD1	.	TGTGCCAGCTCACCAATGATCCCGGGACAGGGCAATTCACCCCTCCACTTT	CASSPMIPGQGNSPLHF
TRBV5-8	TRBJ1-1	.	.	TGTGCCAGCCCTCGGGTTATGTTCGCTGAAGCTTTCTTT	CASPRVMFAEAFF
TRBV6-1	TRBJ2-1	TRBD2	.	TGTGCCAGCAGGGCGCCTAGCGGGGGGGCTAATGAGCAGTTCTTC	CASRAPSGGANEQFF
TRBV4-1	TRBJ1-6	TRBD1	.	TGCGCCAGCAGCCTCCTGACAGGGGGCCGAAATAATTCACCCCTCCACTTT	CASSLLTGGRNNSPLHF
TRBV7-7	TRBJ2-5	.	.	TGTGCTAGCAGCTTGAGGGGAGGTACAGAGACCCAGTACTTC	CASSLRGGTETQYF
TRBV7-2	TRBJ2-5	TRBD2	.	TGTGCCAGCAGCCCCGGGGGGGGAGAGACCCAGTACTTC	CASSPGGGETQYF
TRBV5-1	TRBJ1-1	TRBD1	few	TGCGCCAGCAGCTATCAGGGGGCTGAGAACACTGAAGCTTTCTTT	CASSYQGAENTEAFF
TRBV5-4	TRBJ2-7	.	.	TGTGCCAGCAGCTTGGACACGAACTCCTACGAGCAGTACTTC	CASSLDTNSYEQYF
TRBV6-6	TRBJ1-1	.	.	TGTGCCAGCAGGAAACGGACAAGGAGGGGCACTGAAGCTTTCTTT	CASRKRTRRGTEAFF
TRBV18	TRBJ1-2	.	once	TGTGCCAGCTCATTTCAGGAGGGGTTTAACTATGGCTACACCTTC	CASSFQEGFNYGYTF
TRBV5-1	TRBJ2-3	TRBD2	.	TGCGCCAGCAGCTCCCCCGGCGGGGGGATCACAGATACGCAGTATTTT	CASSSPGGGITDTQYF
TRBV7-9	TRBJ1-1	.	.	TGTGCCAGCAGCTCCCTAGTGAACACTGAAGCTTTCTTT	CASSSLVNTEAFF
TRBV19	TRBJ1-6	TRBD1	few	TGTGCCAGTAGTAACCGACAGGGAAATGATTCACCCCTCCACTTT	CASSNRQGNDSPLHF
TRBV5-1	TRBJ1-1	.	.	TGCGCCAGCCGCTCACAGGGAGGGGTTTTGAACACTGAAGTAGCTTTCTTT	CASRSQGGVLNTEVAFF
TRBV29-1	TRBJ2-1	.	.	TGCAGCGTTGCGCCGGTTTACAATGAGCAGTTCTTC	CSVAPVYNEQFF
TRBV7-8	TRBJ1-3	TRBD1	.	TGTGCCAGCAGCTTAGCGACAGGGGGTGGGTTCACCATATATTTT	CASSLATGGGFTIYF
TRBV20-1	TRBJ2-7	.	.	TGCAGTGCCAGGGGCGCCTACGAGCAGTACTTC	CSARGAYEQYF
TRBV28	TRBJ1-6	.	few	TGTGCCAGCAGTGGGGGCTTCCACTCCCGGACCCCCCTCCACTTT	CASSGGFHSRTPLHF
TRBV14	TRBJ1-2	.	.	TGTGCCAGCAGCCAAGAGATAGGGGTCTATGGCTACACCTTC	CASSQEIGVYGYTF
TRBV18	TRBJ1-4	.	.	TGTGCCAGCTCACCCGGGAGGGATGGTGAAAAACTGTTTTTT	CASSPGRDGEKLFF
TRBV9	TRBJ2-2	.	.	TGTGCCAGCAGCGTAGGCCTACTCAACGCGAACACCGGGGAGCTGTTTTTT	CASSVGLLNANTGELFF